This TCR beta chain was captured by sequencing in a study of control samples from healthy donors and cancer patients. Method: immunoSEQ multiplex PCR; TCRdb's copy keeps in-frame clones and lacks some. The data show 120,000 or so clones, 75% to 95% seen once. Germline CDR1 is SEHNR and CDR2 is FQNEAQ (reference sequence). V gave up 5 bases and J gave up 4 bases, with 17 bases separating them. This CDR3 comprises 16 residues. The TCR sequence derives from a man aged 18 to 35 in good health. The sample taken for sequencing was blood. This rearrangement joins TRBV7-9 to TRBJ2-2; perhaps TRBD1 as D (6 bases). The CDR3 is CASSPPEGVITGELFF. For the CDR3, the DNA is TGTGCCAGCAGCCCCCCCGAGGGGGTAATCACCGGGGAGCTGTTTTTT.